Listed below are T cell receptor beta chains from one sample, sequenced in a study of beta chain features in type 1 diabetes. The protocol was immunoSEQ multiplex PCR, while the TCRdb copy is restricted to in-frame clones and leaves out a portion. The repertoire holds some 270,000 clones, with approximately 8.1% as singletons. The sample taken for sequencing was central memory CD4+ T cells from blood. These receptors all stem from a woman under 30 in good health. Each CDR3 is given with its conserved first and last residue. D genes are given only for firm matches. Rows may omit the clone size; those that give it use once, few, many or a size class.

TRBV9	TRBJ1-2	few	NA	TGTGCCAGCAGCGGACAGGTTAACTATGGCTACACCTTC	CASSGQVNYGYTF
TRBV4-3	TRBJ2-3	NA	NA	TGCGCCAGCAGCCATATTGTCTTGGATGCGGATACCACAGATACGCAGTATTTT	CASSHIVLDADTTDTQYF
TRBV4-3	TRBJ2-7	NA	NA	TGCGCCAGCAGCCTGGAGGGGTCCTCCTACGAGCAGTACTTC	CASSLEGSSYEQYF
TRBV6-6	TRBJ2-2	NA	NA	TGTGCCAGCAGTTTCCCCGGGGGTAACACCGGGGAGCTGTTTTTT	CASSFPGGNTGELFF
TRBV18	TRBJ2-7	NA	TRBD1	TGTGCCAGCTCACCCACAGGGACAGGGAAATCCTACGAGCAGTACTTC	CASSPTGTGKSYEQYF
TRBV6-1	TRBJ2-6	NA	NA	TGTGCCAGCCTGCGGACTGGGGCCAACGTCCTGACTTTC	CASLRTGANVLTF
TRBV2	TRBJ1-1	NA	NA	TGTGCCAGCAGTGAACACGGTCTGGTGAACACTGAAGCTTTCTTT	CASSEHGLVNTEAFF
TRBV9	TRBJ2-3	few	TRBD2	TGTGCCAGCAGCGGAAGACTAGCGGGGCGAGATACGCAGTATTTT	CASSGRLAGRDTQYF
TRBV18	TRBJ2-3	many	NA	TGTGCCAGCTCACGGGACCAAGATACGCAGTATTTT	CASSRDQDTQYF
TRBV6-6	TRBJ2-2	few	NA	TGTGCCAGCAGTGTGGGACAAGGGGCGAACACCGGGGAGCTGTTTTTT	CASSVGQGANTGELFF
TRBV19	TRBJ2-7	few	TRBD2	TGTGCCAGTAGTATAAGAACTAGCGGGAGGTCCTACGAGCAGTACTTC	CASSIRTSGRSYEQYF
TRBV5-1	TRBJ2-4	NA	TRBD1	TGCGCCAGCAGCTTTACGGGACAGGAAAACATTCAGTACTTC	CASSFTGQENIQYF